This T cell receptor beta chain was recorded in a study of cytomegalovirus exposure and HLA in healthy donors. About the study: Under 85% of approximately 400 genotyped donors fell in the Caucasian-associated ancestry cluster.

The PCR had 60 Vbeta and 13 Jbeta primers. Authors' processing steps: Later reanalysis found around 84 million unique TCR beta chains, some 10 million of them shared. Assay: immunoSEQ multiplex PCR; the TCRdb copy retains only in-frame clones and omits some. V, J and clone size reflect that table, while D and trimming were determined from the DNA. The table records fewer than 200,000 clones, about nine tenths of them present only once. This clone was seen once. The antigen is not known. This CDR3 has 15 amino acids. CDR1 and CDR2 (germline): SGHAT, FQNNGV. Trimming stripped 5 bases from V and 5 bases from J, with 17 bases between. Study observations and caveats: Segments of the TCR beta V type were, in most cases, productive about 87% or about 30% of the time in an earlier analysis.

The receptor was isolated from a boy aged 2-15 years in good health and CMV-seronegative. The sample was PBMCs. This chain links TRBV11-2 with TRBJ2-3; D remains ambiguous. The CDR3: CASSLPGRSGDTQYF. The CDR3 DNA reads TGTGCCAGCAGCCTTCCGGGTAGGTCGGGAGATACGCAGTATTTT.